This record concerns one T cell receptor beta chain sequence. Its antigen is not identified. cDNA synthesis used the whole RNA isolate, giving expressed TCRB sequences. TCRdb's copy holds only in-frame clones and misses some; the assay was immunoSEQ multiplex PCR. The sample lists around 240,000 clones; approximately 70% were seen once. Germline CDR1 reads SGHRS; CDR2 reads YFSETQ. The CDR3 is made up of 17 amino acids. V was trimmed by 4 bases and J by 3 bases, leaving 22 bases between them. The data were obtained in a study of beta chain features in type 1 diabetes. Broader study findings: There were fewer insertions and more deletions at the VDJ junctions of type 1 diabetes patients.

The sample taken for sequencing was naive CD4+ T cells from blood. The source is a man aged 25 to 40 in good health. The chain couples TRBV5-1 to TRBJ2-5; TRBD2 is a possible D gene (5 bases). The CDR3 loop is CASSIGLRPDLEETQYF. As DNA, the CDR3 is TGCGCCAGCAGCATCGGACTTCGCCCTGACCTTGAAGAGACCCAGTACTTC. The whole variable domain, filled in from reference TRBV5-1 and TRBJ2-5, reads KAGVTQTPRYLIKTRGQQVTLSCSPISGHRSVSWYQQTPGQGLQFLFEYFSETQRNKGNFPGRFSGRQFSNSRSEMNVSTLELGDSALYLCASSIGLRPDLEETQYFGPGTRLLVL.